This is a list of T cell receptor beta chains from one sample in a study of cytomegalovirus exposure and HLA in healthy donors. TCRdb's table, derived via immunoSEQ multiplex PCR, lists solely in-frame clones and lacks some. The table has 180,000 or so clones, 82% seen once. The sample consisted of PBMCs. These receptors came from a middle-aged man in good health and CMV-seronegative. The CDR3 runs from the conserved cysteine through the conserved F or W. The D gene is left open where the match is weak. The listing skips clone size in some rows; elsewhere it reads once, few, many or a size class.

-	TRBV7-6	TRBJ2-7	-	CASSLLTGGTYEQYF	TGTGCCAGCAGCTTACTGACCGGGGGAACCTACGAGCAGTACTTC
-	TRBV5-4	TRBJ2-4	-	CASSLAVGGNIQYF	TGTGCCAGCAGCTTGGCAGTAGGGGGAAACATTCAGTACTTC
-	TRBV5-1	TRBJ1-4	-	CASSLATGRATNEKLFF	TGCGCCAGCAGCTTGGCAACAGGGAGGGCAACTAATGAAAAACTGTTTTTT
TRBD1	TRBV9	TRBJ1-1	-	CASSTGGEVTEAFF	TGTGCCAGCAGTACAGGGGGCGAAGTGACTGAAGCTTTCTTT
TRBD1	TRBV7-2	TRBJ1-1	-	CASSARQGASTEAFF	TGTGCCAGCAGCGCCCGACAGGGGGCAAGCACTGAAGCTTTCTTT
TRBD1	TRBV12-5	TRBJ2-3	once	CASGLAGQGLDTQYF	TGTGCTAGTGGTTTGGCGGGACAGGGCTTAGATACGCAGTATTTT
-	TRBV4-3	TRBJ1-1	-	CASSQDTRNTEAFF	TGCGCCAGCAGCCAAGATACAAGGAACACTGAAGCTTTCTTT
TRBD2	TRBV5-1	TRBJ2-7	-	CASRPSGNSYEQYF	TGCGCCAGCAGGCCTAGCGGCAACTCCTACGAGCAGTACTTC
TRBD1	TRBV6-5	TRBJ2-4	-	CASSYSYRGHGNIQYF	TGTGCCAGCAGTTACTCTTACAGGGGGCATGGAAACATTCAGTACTTC
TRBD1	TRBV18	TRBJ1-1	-	CASTPGQGRTEAFF	TGTGCCAGCACTCCGGGACAGGGGAGGACTGAAGCTTTCTTT
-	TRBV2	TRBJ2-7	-	CASSESYVYEQYF	TGTGCCAGCAGTGAATCTTATGTCTACGAGCAGTACTTC
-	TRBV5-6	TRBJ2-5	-	CASSHRQQETQYF	TGTGCCAGCAGCCACCGACAGCAAGAGACCCAGTACTTC
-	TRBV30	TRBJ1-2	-	CAWSLGGSQGGYTF	TGTGCCTGGAGTCTTGGTGGGTCACAGGGAGGCTACACCTTC
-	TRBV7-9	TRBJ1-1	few	CASRLDGSNTEAFF	TGTGCCAGCAGACTAGACGGCTCCAACACTGAAGCTTTCTTT
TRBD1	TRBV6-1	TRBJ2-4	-	CASSARDRGMRVDIQYF	TGTGCCAGCAGTGCCCGGGACAGGGGGATGAGAGTTGACATTCAGTACTTC
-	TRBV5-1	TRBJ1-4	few	CASGLYPTGTNEKLFF	TGCGCCAGCGGTCTTTACCCCACCGGGACTAATGAAAAACTGTTTTTT
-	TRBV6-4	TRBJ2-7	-	CASSILSGYEQYF	TGTGCCAGCAGTATCCTCTCGGGCTACGAGCAGTACTTC
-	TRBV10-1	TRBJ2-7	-	CASLTDSFWREQYF	TGCGCCAGCCTTACGGACAGTTTCTGGAGGGAGCAGTACTTC
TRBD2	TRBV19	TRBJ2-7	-	CASSMSGGPYFSYEQYF	TGTGCCAGTAGTATGAGCGGGGGCCCTTATTTCTCCTACGAGCAGTACTTC
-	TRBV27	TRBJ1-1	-	CASSFSLNTEAFF	TGTGCCAGCAGTTTTTCCTTGAACACTGAAGCTTTCTTT
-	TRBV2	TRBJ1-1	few	CASSGVGARTEAFF	TGTGCCAGCAGTGGGGTGGGGGCACGTACTGAAGCTTTCTTT
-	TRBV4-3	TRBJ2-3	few	CASRKGGPSTDTQYF	TGCGCCAGCAGGAAAGGGGGACCCAGCACAGATACGCAGTATTTT
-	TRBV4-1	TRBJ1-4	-	CASSQGGTLINEKLFF	TGCGCCAGCAGCCAAGGGGGGACACTCATTAATGAAAAACTGTTTTTT
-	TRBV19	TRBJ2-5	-	CASSDRPRGTQYF	TGTGCCAGTAGTGACCGGCCCCGGGGGACCCAGTACTTC